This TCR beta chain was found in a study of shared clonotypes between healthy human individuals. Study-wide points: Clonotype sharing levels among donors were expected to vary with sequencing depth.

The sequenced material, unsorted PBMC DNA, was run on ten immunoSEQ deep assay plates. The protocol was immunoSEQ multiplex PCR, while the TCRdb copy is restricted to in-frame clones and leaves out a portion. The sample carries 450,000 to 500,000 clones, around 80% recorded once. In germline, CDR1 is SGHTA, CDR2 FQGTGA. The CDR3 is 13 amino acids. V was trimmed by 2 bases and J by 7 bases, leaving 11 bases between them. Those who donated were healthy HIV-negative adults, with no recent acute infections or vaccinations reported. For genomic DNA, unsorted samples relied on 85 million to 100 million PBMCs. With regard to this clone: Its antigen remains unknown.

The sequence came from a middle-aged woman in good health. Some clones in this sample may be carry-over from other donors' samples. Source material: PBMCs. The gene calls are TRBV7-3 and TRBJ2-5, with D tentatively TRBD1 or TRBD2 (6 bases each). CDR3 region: CASSLSEGGTQYF. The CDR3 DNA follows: TGTGCCAGCAGCTTATCTGAGGGGGGGACCCAGTACTTC. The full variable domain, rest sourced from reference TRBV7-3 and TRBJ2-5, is GAGVSQTPSNKVTEKGKYVELRCDPISGHTALYWYRQSLGQGPEFLIYFQGTGAADDSGLPNDRFFAVRPEGSVSTLKIQRTERGDSAVYLCASSLSEGGTQYFGPGTRLLVL.